This T cell receptor beta chain was captured by sequencing in a study of blood T cells in healthy people across ages. Study results and limitations: Unsorted PBMCs blocked a conclusive comparison of naive and antigen-experienced cells. Fewer expanded clones and more diversity marked long-lived versus aged donors. One million T cells yielded diversity estimates that were considered underestimates.

A second PCR, run for roughly 7 to 12 cycles, used a sample-barcoded 5' primer plus a J-beta primer mix. MiXCR, run by TCRdb on the 5' RACE reads, gives a single entry per CDR3 protein. The table has 790,000 or so distinct CDR3 sequences, around 50% seen once; the top ten hold 20% to 30%. Germline trimming cut 5 bases from V and 3 bases from J; bases unmatched to any gene: 10. CDR1 is MNHEY and CDR2 is SMNVEV in the germline V gene (reference sequence). This CDR3 comprises 16 residues. Each sample used at least 6.5 million PBMCs. This clonotype has more than one count but fewer than ten. No antigen is known for it.

The sequenced sample was blood. This clonotype was sampled from a man aged 40-50 years in good health. The rearrangement links TRBV27 to TRBJ2-7, with TRBD2 matching 10 bases. The CDR3 sequence: CASSPPLSGRVYEQYF. The CDR3 nucleotides are TGTGCCAGCAGTCCACCCCTCAGCGGGAGGGTCTACGAGCAGTACTTC.